The source of this T cell receptor beta chain is a study of OX40 agonist ivuxolimab in advanced cancers. In the study overall: Patients were given ivuxolimab, an antibody that agonizes OX40 (CD134). Patients got intravenous ivuxolimab at 0.01 to 10 mg/kg every 2 weeks. Patients receiving dose escalation had hepatocellular carcinoma, melanoma, renal cell or head and neck cancer. There were three patients with partial responses, one having hepatocellular carcinoma and two cutaneous melanoma.

V was pared by 2 bases and J by 7 bases, with 9 bases between. The CDR3 length is 13 residues. Germline V gene lookup returns CDR1 MNHEY and CDR2 SVGAGI. Profiling relied on immunoSEQ multiplex PCR, and the TCRdb table lists in-frame clones only, not all of them. The sample yields about 18,000 clones, more than 75% seen once. Sequenced here: CD4+ or CD8+ T cells sorted from blood, sampled in a trial of the OX40 agonist ivuxolimab. This sequence originates from an adult with an advanced solid tumor such as melanoma, head and neck, liver or kidney cancer. The V call is TRBV6-5, the J call TRBJ1-5; D is undetermined. CDR3: CASSYVPRQPQHF. CDR3 sequence (DNA): TGTGCCAGCAGTTACGTCCCCAGACAGCCCCAGCATTTT.